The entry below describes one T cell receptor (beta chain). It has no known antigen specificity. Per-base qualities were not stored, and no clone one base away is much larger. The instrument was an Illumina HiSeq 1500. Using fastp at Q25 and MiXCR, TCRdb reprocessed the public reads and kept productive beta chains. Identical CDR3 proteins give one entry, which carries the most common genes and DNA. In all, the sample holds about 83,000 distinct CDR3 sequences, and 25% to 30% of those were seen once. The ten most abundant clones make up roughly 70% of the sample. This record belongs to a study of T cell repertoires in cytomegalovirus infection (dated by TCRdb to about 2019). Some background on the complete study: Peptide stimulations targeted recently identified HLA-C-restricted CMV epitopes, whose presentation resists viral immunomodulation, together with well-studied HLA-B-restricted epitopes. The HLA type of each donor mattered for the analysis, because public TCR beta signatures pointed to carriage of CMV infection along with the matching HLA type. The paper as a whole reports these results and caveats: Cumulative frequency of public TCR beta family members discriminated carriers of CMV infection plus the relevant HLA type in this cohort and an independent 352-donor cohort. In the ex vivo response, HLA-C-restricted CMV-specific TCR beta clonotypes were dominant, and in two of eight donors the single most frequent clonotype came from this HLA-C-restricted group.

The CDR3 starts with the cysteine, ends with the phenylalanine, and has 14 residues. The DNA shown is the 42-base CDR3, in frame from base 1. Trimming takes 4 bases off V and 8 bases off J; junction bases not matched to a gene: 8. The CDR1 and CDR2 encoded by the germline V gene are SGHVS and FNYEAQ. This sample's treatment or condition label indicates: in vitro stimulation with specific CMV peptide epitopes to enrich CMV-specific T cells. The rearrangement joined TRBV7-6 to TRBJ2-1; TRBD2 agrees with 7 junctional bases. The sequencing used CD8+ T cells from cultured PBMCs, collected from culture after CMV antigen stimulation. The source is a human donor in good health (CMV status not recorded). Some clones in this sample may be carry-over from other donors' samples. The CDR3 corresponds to CASSSGTKLHEQFF. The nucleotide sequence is TGTGCCAGCAGCTCCGGGACTAAGCTGCATGAGCAGTTCTTC.